Sequencing of this T cell receptor (beta chain) was carried out in a study of identical twins. Study-wide results and limits: Findings came from cross-sectional statistics, without long-term follow-up of donors. Beta clonotypes that were abundant in cord blood contained fewer insertions, a pattern absent from memory repertoires. Out-of-frame alpha sequences common to twins exhibited an excess of low generation probability.

TCRdb fed the 5' RACE reads into MiXCR, producing one record per CDR3 protein. This table has 250,000 or so distinct CDR3 sequences, about 7.5% appearing once. This clonotype was recorded at least ten times. The antigen is unknown. This sample also belongs to another study, concerning yellow fever vaccine responses in identical twins. That report notes: Reports say the vaccine T cell response in twins looked partly convergent and partly personalized.

This TCR was sampled from a woman aged 18-29 years in good health. The sample taken for sequencing was CD8+ T cells sorted from blood.

The CDR3 DNA reads as TGTGCCAGCAGCTTAGGGGGCGAAGAGACCCAGTACTTC. Translation: CASSLGGEETQYF. The rearrangement uses TRBV11-2 and TRBJ2-5; the D gene is possibly TRBD1 (5 bases). CDR1 is SGHAT, CDR2 FQNNGV, per germline. V was trimmed by 1 base and J by 3 bases, leaving 6 bases between them. This CDR3 spans 13 amino acids. Based on the CDR3 plus reference TRBV11-2 and TRBJ2-5, the full variable domain is EAGVAQSPRYKIIEKRQSVAFWCNPISGHATLYWYQQILGQGPKLLIQFQNNGVVDDSQLPKDRFSAERLKGVDSTLKIQPAKLEDSAVYLCASSLGGEETQYFGPGTRLLVL.